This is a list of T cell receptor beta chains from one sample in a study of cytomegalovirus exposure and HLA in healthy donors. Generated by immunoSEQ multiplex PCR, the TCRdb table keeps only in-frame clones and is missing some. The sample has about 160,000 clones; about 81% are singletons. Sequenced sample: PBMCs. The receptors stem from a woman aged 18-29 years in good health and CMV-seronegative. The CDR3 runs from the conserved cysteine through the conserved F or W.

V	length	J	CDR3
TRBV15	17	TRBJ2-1	CATSRDLNRGSYNEQFF
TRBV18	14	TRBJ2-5	CASSPTGVGETQYF
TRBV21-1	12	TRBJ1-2	CASSRQDQGYTF
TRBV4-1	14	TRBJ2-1	CASSGRGDYNEQFF
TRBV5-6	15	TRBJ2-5	CASSFGTQGGETQYF
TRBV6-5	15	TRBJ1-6	CASSYYRGLNSPLHF
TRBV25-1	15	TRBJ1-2	CASSARDTTNYGYTF
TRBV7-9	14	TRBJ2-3	CASSLGFLTDTQYF
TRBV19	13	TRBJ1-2	CASSLGQSNGYTF
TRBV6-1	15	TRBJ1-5	CASSGIGADNQPQHF
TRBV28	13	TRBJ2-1	CASSRTVLNEQFF
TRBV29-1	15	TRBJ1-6	CSVEPGGTANSPLHF
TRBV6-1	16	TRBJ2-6	CASSGAGGSGANVLTF
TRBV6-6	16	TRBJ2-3	CASSYGTGGRTDTQYF
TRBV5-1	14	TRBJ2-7	CASSLVGSSYEQYF
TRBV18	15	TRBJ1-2	CASSPRTGSNYGYTF
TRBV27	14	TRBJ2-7	CASSRTGNPYEQYF
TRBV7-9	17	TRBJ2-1	CSSSFPPSGDLNNEQFF
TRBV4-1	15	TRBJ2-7	CASSQERGQGDEQYF
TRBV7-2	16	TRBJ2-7	CASSLVMGLAGIAQYF
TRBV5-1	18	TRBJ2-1	CASSLAIFLAGGQDEQFF
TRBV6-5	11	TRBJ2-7	CASSLGQIIHF
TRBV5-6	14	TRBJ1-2	CASSLGTATYGYTF
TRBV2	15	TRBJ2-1	CASSDGQGALNEQFF
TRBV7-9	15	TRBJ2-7	CSSSLAGTGLYEQYF
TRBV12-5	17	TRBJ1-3	CASGLAPRQASGNTIYF
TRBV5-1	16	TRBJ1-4	CASSAPRGQGTEKLFF
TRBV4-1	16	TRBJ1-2	CASSQEGTGRWYGYTF
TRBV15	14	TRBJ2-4	CATSRPGLAGVLYF
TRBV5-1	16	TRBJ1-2	CASSLEGTGGGYGYTF
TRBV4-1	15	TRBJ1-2	CASSQDTQGVNGYTF
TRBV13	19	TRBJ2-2	CASSSAFLAGGTNTGELFF
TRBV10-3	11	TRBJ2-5	CAISDRETQYF
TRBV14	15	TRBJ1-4	CASSQAGTGYGKLFF
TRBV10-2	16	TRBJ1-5	CASSESGSYSNQPQHF
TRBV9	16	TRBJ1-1	CASSPAGVVMNTEAFF
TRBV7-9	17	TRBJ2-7	CSSSDPSIRDKSYEQYF
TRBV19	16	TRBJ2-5	CASSISTSGYQETQYF
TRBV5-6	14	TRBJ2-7	CASSGGRLTYEQYF
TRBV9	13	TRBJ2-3	CASSPGTGGAQYF
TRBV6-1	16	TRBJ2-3	CASSDPLAGGPDTQYF
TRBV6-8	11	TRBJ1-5	CASSFLTPQHF
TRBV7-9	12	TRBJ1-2	CASSPGTYGYTF
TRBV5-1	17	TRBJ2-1	CASSLAQLAGAYNEQFF
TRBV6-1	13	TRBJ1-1	CASSDGTGTEAFF